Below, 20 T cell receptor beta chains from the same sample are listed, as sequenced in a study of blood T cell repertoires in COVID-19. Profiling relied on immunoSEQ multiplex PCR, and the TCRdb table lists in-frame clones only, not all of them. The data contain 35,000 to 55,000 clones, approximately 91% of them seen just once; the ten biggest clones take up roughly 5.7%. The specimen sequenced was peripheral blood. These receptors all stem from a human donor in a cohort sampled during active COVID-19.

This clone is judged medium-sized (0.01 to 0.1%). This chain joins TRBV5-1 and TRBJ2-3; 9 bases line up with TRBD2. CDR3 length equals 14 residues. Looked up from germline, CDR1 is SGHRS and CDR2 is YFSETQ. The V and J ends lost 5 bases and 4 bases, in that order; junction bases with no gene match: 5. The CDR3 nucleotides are TGCGCCAGCAGATCTAGCGGGACTGCAGATACGCAGTATTTT. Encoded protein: CASRSSGTADTQYF.

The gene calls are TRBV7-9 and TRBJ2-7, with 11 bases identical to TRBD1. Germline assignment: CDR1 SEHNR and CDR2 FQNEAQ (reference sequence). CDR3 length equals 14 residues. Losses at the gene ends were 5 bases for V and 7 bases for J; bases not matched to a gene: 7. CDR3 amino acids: CASSLGQGAGEQYF. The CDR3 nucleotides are TGTGCCAGCAGCCTTGGACAGGGGGCAGGGGAGCAGTACTTC. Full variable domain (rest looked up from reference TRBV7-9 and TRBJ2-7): DTGVSQNPRHKITKRGQNVTFRCDPISEHNRLYWYRQTLGQGPEFLTYFQNEAQLEKSRLLSDRFSAERPKGSFSTLEIQRTEQGDSAMYLCASSLGQGAGEQYFGPGTRLTVT.

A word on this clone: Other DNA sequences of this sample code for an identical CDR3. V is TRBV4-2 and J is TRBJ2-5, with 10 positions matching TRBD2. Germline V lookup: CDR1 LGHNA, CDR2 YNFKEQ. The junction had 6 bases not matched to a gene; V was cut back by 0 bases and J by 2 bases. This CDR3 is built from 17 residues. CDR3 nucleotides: TGTGCCAGCAGCCAAGATTCGGGACTAGCGATTCAAGAGACCCAGTACTTC. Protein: CASSQDSGLAIQETQYF.

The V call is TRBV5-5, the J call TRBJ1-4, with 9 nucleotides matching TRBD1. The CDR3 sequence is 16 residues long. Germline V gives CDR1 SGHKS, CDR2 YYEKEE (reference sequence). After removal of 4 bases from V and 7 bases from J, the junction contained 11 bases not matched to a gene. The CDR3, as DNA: TGTGCCAGCAGCGTTGTCGCCGGGACAGGGCGTGAAAAACTGTTTTTT. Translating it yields CASSVVAGTGREKLFF.

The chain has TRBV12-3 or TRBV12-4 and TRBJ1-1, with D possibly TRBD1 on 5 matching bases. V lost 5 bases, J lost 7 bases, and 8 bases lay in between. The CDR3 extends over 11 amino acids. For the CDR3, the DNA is TGTGCCAGCAGTCCGGACATTGAAGCTTTCTTT. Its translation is CASSPDIEAFF.

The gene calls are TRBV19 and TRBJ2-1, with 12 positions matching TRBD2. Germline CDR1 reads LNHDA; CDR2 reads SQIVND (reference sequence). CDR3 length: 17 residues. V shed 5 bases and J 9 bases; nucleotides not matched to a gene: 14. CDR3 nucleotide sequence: TGTGCCAGTAGTCCCCGACTAGCGGGAGCGGGGATAGGTGAGCAGTTCTTC. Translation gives CASSPRLAGAGIGEQFF.

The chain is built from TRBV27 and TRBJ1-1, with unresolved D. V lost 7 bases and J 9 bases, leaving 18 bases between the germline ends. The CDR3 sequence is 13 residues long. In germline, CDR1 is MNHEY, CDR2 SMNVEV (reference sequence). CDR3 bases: TGTGCCAGCACCATACCCGCCGCGGATAAAGCTTTCTTT. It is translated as CASTIPAADKAFF.

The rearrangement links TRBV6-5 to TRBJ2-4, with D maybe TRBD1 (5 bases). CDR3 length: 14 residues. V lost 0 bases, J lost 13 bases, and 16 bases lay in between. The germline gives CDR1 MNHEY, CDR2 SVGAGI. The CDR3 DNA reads TGTGCCAGCAGTTACTCTAGCAGGGAATACCCCCAGTACTTC. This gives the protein CASSYSSREYPQYF.

CDR3 nucleotides: TGTGCCAGCAGCCAAGCGCGCGTTGAAAAACTGTTTTTT. Translated: CASSQARVEKLFF. This chain connects TRBV3-1 (or the pseudogene TRBV3-2) to TRBJ1-4; D is unclear. V was trimmed by 1 base and J by 7 bases, leaving 7 bases between them. There are 13 residues in the CDR3. Germline V lookup: CDR1 LGHDT, CDR2 YNNKEL (reference sequence).

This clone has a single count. CDR3 in amino acids: CASSVRGDSGYTF. In DNA, the CDR3 is TGTGCCAGCAGCGTAAGGGGCGATAGTGGCTACACCTTC. J is TRBJ1-2 and V is TRBV9; D is perhaps TRBD1 (5 bases). V lost 1 base and J lost 7, with 11 bases in between. This CDR3 has 13 amino acids. The germline gives CDR1 SGDLS, CDR2 YYNGEE.

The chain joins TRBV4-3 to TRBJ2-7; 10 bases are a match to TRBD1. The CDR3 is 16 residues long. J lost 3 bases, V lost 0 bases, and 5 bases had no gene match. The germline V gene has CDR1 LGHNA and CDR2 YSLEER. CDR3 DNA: TGCGCCAGCAGCCAAGATGAGACAGGGGGCTTCTACGAGCAGTACTTC. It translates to CASSQDETGGFYEQYF.

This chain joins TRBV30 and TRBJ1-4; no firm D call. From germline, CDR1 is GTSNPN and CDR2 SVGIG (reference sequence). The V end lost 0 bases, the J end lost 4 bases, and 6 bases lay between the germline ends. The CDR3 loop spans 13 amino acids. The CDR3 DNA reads TGTGCCTGGAGTGTACGGGTTAATGAAAAACTGTTTTTT. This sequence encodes CAWSVRVNEKLFF. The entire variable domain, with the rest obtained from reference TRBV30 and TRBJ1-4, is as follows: SQTIHQWPATLVQPVGSPLSLECTVEGTSNPNLYWYRQAAGRGLQLLFYSVGIGQISSEVPQNLSASRPQDRQFILSSKKLLLSDSGFYLCAWSVRVNEKLFFGSGTQLSVL.

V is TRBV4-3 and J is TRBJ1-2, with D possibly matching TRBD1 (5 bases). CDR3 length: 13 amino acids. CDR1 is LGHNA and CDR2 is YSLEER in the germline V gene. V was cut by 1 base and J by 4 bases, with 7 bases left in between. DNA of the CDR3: TGCGCCAGCAGCCAAGTCGACAGCTATGGCTACACCTTC. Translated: CASSQVDSYGYTF.

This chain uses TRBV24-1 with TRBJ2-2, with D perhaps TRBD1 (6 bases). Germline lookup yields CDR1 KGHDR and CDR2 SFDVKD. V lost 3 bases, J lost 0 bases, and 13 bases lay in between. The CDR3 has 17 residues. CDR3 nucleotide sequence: TGTGCCACCAGTGATACCGGACAGAGAACGAACACCGGGGAGCTGTTTTTT. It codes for CATSDTGQRTNTGELFF.

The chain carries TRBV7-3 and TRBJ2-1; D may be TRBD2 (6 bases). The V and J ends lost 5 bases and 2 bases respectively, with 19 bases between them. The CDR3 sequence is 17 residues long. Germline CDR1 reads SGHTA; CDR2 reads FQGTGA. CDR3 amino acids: CASSHNSGSSAYNEQFF. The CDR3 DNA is TGTGCCAGCAGCCATAATAGCGGATCCTCCGCCTACAATGAGCAGTTCTTC.

CDR3 DNA: TGTGCCAGCAGCTTAATGGGCCCGGGGGTAGCCGAGCAGTACTTC. It encodes CASSLMGPGVAEQYF. V usage is TRBV7-2 and J usage is TRBJ2-7, with D perhaps matching TRBD2 (6 bases). This CDR3 is built from 15 residues. The V gene's germline CDR1 is SGHTA and CDR2 FQGNSA. V was cut by 2 bases and J by 6 bases, with 17 bases left in between.

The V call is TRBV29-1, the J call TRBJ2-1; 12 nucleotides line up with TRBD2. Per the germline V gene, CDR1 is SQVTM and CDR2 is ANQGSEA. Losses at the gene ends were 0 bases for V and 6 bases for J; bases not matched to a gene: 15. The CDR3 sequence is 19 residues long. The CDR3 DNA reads TGCAGCGTTGAAGAGGGGGCGAAGACTAGCGGGGGCCGACGCAATGAGCAGTTCTTC. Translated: CSVEEGAKTSGGRRNEQFF.

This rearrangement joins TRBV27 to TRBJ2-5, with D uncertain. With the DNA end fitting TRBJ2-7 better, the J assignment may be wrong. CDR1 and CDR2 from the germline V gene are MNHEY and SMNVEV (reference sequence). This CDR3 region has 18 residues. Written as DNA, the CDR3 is TGTGCCAGCAGTTTAATGAGTCTAGGTATTGGCGTTCTGTACGAGCAGTACTTC. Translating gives CASSLMSLGIGVLYEQYF.

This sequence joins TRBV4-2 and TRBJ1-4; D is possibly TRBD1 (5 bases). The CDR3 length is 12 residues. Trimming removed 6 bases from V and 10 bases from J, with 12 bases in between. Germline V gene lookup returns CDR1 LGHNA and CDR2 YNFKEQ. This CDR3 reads CASRIGAAKLFF. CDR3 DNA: TGTGCCAGCAGGATAGGGGCGGCAAAACTGTTTTTT.

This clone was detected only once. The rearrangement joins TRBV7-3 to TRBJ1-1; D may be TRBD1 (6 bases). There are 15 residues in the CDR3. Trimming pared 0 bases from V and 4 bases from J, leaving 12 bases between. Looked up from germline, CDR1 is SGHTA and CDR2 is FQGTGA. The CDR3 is CASSLTGGRGTEAFF. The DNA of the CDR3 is TGTGCCAGCAGCTTAACAGGGGGAAGAGGCACTGAAGCTTTCTTT.